This T cell receptor (beta chain) was documented in a study of blood T cell repertoires in COVID-19. The authors' processing: Quantification of nucleated cells was approximated via reference gene primer amplification. Profiling relied on immunoSEQ multiplex PCR, and the TCRdb table lists in-frame clones only, not all of them. D and trimming were read from the DNA, whereas the V and J calls and clone size are those reported in that table. The profile covers under 200,000 clones, with 82% appearing a single time and 5.2% taken by the ten largest. CDR3 length: 15 amino acids. Germline CDR1 LNHDA, CDR2 SQIVND (reference sequence). Trimming removed 4 bases from V and 3 bases from J; junction bases left unmatched: 3. Participants' own reports of clinical history determined their cohort assignment.

The sequence was obtained from a woman in her sixties with acute COVID-19. The chain couples TRBV19 to TRBJ2-1; 10 positions agree with TRBD2. Sequenced sample: PBMCs or T cells enriched from blood (not recorded which). The CDR3 nucleotides read TGTGCCAGTAGTAAAACTAGCGGGGTCTACAATGAGCAGTTCTTC. Translated: CASSKTSGVYNEQFF.